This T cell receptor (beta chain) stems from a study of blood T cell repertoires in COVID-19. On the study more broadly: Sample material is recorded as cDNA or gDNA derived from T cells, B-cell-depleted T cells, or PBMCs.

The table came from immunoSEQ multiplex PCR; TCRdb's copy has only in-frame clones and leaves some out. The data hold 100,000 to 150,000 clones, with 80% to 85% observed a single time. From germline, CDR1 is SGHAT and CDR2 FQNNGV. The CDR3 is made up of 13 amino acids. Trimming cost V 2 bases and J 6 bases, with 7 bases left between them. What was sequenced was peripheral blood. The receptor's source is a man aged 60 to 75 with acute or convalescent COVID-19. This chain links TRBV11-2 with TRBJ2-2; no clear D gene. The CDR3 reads CASSLSRSGELFF. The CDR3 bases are TGTGCCAGCAGCTTATCTCGGTCCGGGGAGCTGTTTTTT.